This T cell receptor (beta chain) was sequenced during a study of blood T cells in healthy people across ages (dated by TCRdb to the mid-2010s). Some background on the complete study: In model experiments, template switching captured roughly one uniquely barcoded TCR beta cDNA molecule for every two T cells. Age-related changes in TCR beta repertoire diversity were measured in the study by deep sequencing normalized with unique cDNA molecular identifiers. Donors of different ages were randomly distributed across sequencing lanes to avoid experimental bias. For two donors (one aged 18 to 30 and one aged 80 or older), the study analyzed two additional independent replicas of 1 million unique cDNA reads from the same blood draw. Four age groups were formed from the donors: young (average approximately 15 years), middle-aged (approximately 41), aged (under 70) and long-lived (roughly 88). What the research found in general, with its limitations: Observed TCR beta diversity correlated strongly with the percentage of naive T cells measured by flow cytometry. As age increased, observed TCR beta diversity per million T cells dropped in a roughly linear way, and a significant reduction was already evident by age 40. Estimates of total diversity from one million sequenced T cells were regarded as lower bounds and underestimates. Donor CMV infection status was unknown, potentially confounding age-related changes in expanded clonotypes. Because profiling used bulk unsorted PBMCs, naive and antigen-experienced compartments could not be compared conclusively. The long-lived group showed more naive CD4+ T cells, fewer expanded clones and increased TCR diversity than the aged group, suggesting age selection.

The donors were roughly 39 Caucasian individuals from Russia, aged roughly 6 to 90 years, who were systemically healthy. Each donor gave ten milliliters of peripheral blood, collected into EDTA-treated Vacutainer tubes. Ficoll-Paque density-gradient centrifugation was used to isolate PBMCs, with at least 6.5 million per sample. Total RNA, at least 5 micrograms per sample, was extracted from PBMCs with Trizol reagent. For every donor, flow cytometry on a PBMC aliquot measured the percentage of naive CD45RAhigh/CD27high T cells. This clonotype was counted ten times or more. Its cognate antigen has yet to be identified. Its ends do not fully match the called genes, so a read error is possible. The CDR3 runs 14 amino acids, cysteine and phenylalanine included. Only the CDR3 DNA stays, 42 bases, in frame from base 1. CDR1 is given as SGHRS and CDR2 as YFSETQ, both from the germline V gene. The library relied on 5' RACE. The sequencer listed for this sample is Illumina HiSeq 2500. A second about 6 to 11 cycle PCR used a sample-barcoded 5' primer and a J-beta primer mix. A unique molecular identifier was introduced onto each TCR beta cDNA molecule by a template-switch 5' adaptor carrying 12 random nucleotides. At least 3 million CDR3-containing paired-end reads were obtained from each sample. All of the RNA was converted into first-strand cDNA using the Mint cDNA synthesis kit, with a TRBC-specific oligonucleotide serving as the primer. Following uracil-DNA glycosylase treatment, a first 18-cycle PCR with universal primers M1SS and BC2_uni_R was performed on all cDNA. Per the source publication's procedure: For normalization, 1 million high-quality reads, each with a distinct molecular identifier, were randomly selected from each sample. Instead of being binned into consensus sequences, reads that shared molecular identifiers were thrown out. MiTCR, with a Q25 quality threshold and the strictest error-elimination algorithm, was used for CDR3 identification, clonotype clustering and error correction. A nonparametric unseen species model with Euler transformation was used to estimate lower-bound total TCR beta diversity. TCRdb reworked the public reads: Q25 trimming with fastp, MiXCR clone assembly, productive beta chains retained. CDR3 protein duplicates are merged, each entry listing the most common genes and DNA. The V and J calls shown here were made by TCRdb, not taken from the authors' results. For this sample there are over a million distinct CDR3 sequences; 45% appear just once. Together, the top ten hold approximately 20% of the sample.

This receptor chain uses TRBV5-1 and TRBJ2-7, with 7 bases matching TRBD2. The sequence derives from a woman in her sixties in good health. The sequenced material came from blood. The nucleotides read TGTGCCAGCAGTCCTAGCGGATCCTCCTACGAGCAGTACTTC. Translated, this is CASSPSGSSYEQYF.